A selection of T cell receptor beta chains follows, all from one sample in a study of Ad26.COV2.S vaccination and SARS-CoV-2 variants. Produced via immunoSEQ multiplex PCR; TCRdb's table is partial and in-frame only. The sample yields around 340,000 clones, 80% to 90% seen once. The sample consisted of peripheral blood, taken in a trial of Ad26.COV2.S vaccine versus placebo. Receptors originate from a person aged 18 to 59 who received the Ad26.COV2.S COVID-19 vaccine or a placebo. CDR3s include the opening cysteine and the closing phenylalanine or tryptophan. Fields, in order: J gene, V gene, clone size, D gene, CDR3 DNA, CDR3 protein. The D gene is left open where the match is weak. The size of a clone is reported for some rows only, either as once, few or many, or as a class for expanded clones.

j_call: TRBJ1-1
v_call: TRBV9
clone_size: .
d_call: .
cdr3_nt: TGTGCCAGCAGCGCCCCGCCGAACACTGAAGCTTTCTTT
cdr3_aa: CASSAPPNTEAFF

j_call: TRBJ2-5
v_call: TRBV7-9
clone_size: once
d_call: .
cdr3_nt: TGTGCCAGCAGCTTAGAGTGGGGAGACTTACAAGAGACCCAGTACTTC
cdr3_aa: CASSLEWGDLQETQYF

j_call: TRBJ1-5
v_call: TRBV19
clone_size: .
d_call: .
cdr3_nt: TGTGCCAGTAACCCGCGGGACACATATAGCAATCAGCCCCAGCATTTT
cdr3_aa: CASNPRDTYSNQPQHF

j_call: TRBJ2-1
v_call: TRBV24-1
clone_size: .
d_call: .
cdr3_nt: TGTGCCACCAGTGATTTAACAGGGTTCAATGAGCAGTTCTTC
cdr3_aa: CATSDLTGFNEQFF

j_call: TRBJ1-4
v_call: TRBV5-6
clone_size: .
d_call: .
cdr3_nt: TGTGCCAGCAGCCTCCTACTGAAGGGGGCTAATGAAAAACTGTTTTTT
cdr3_aa: CASSLLLKGANEKLFF

j_call: TRBJ2-7
v_call: TRBV7-8
clone_size: .
d_call: TRBD1
cdr3_nt: TGTGCCAGCAGCTCACAGACAGGGGTCGCGGACGAGCAGTACTTC
cdr3_aa: CASSSQTGVADEQYF

j_call: TRBJ1-4
v_call: TRBV27
clone_size: .
d_call: .
cdr3_nt: TGTGCCAGCAGTGCCCGAGGTGATGCAACTAATGAAAAACTGTTTTTT
cdr3_aa: CASSARGDATNEKLFF

j_call: TRBJ2-7
v_call: TRBV7-2
clone_size: .
d_call: TRBD2
cdr3_nt: TGTGCCAGCAGCTTAGAGTTAGCGGGCGCCTACGAGCAGTACTTC
cdr3_aa: CASSLELAGAYEQYF

j_call: TRBJ2-6
v_call: TRBV28
clone_size: .
d_call: .
cdr3_nt: TGTGCCAGCAGGGAGTATGTTTCTGGGGCCAACGTCCTGACTTTC
cdr3_aa: CASREYVSGANVLTF

j_call: TRBJ2-7
v_call: TRBV4-1
clone_size: once
d_call: .
cdr3_nt: TGCGCCAGCAGCCAAGAACCGGACACGAGGTACGAGCAGTACTTC
cdr3_aa: CASSQEPDTRYEQYF

j_call: TRBJ2-7
v_call: TRBV6-6
clone_size: .
d_call: .
cdr3_nt: TGTGCCAGCAGTTACTCGAACAGGGTAGACTCCTACGAGCAGTACTTC
cdr3_aa: CASSYSNRVDSYEQYF

j_call: TRBJ2-7
v_call: TRBV6-2/TRBV6-3
clone_size: .
d_call: .
cdr3_nt: TGTGCCAGCAGTTACTCGAGCTACGAGCAGTACTTC
cdr3_aa: CASSYSSYEQYF

j_call: TRBJ2-5
v_call: TRBV7-9
clone_size: .
d_call: .
cdr3_nt: TGTGCCAGCAGCTTACCCCTCAGCGCGGGGCCAGATAAAGAGACCCAGTACTTC
cdr3_aa: CASSLPLSAGPDKETQYF

j_call: TRBJ1-4
v_call: TRBV7-9
clone_size: .
d_call: TRBD1
cdr3_nt: TGTGCCAGCAGCTCCGACAGGGGGTTGGGTGAAAAACTGTTTTTT
cdr3_aa: CASSSDRGLGEKLFF

j_call: TRBJ2-3
v_call: TRBV3-1/TRBV3-2
clone_size: .
d_call: .
cdr3_nt: TGTGCCAGCAGCCAAGGGAATGGGCTAGCTTCATTCCCAGATACGCAGTATTTT
cdr3_aa: CASSQGNGLASFPDTQYF

j_call: TRBJ2-1
v_call: TRBV18
clone_size: .
d_call: .
cdr3_nt: TGTGCCAGCTCACCACCTTTGGGGGGGGCCCTCAATGAGCAGTTCTTC
cdr3_aa: CASSPPLGGALNEQFF

j_call: TRBJ1-3
v_call: TRBV4-2
clone_size: once
d_call: TRBD1
cdr3_nt: TGTGCCAGCAGCCAATCGGACAGGGCTGGAAACACCATATATTTT
cdr3_aa: CASSQSDRAGNTIYF

j_call: TRBJ2-5
v_call: TRBV14
clone_size: .
d_call: .
cdr3_nt: TGTGCCAGCAGCCAATTGGGGAGCCAAGAGACCCAGTACTTC
cdr3_aa: CASSQLGSQETQYF

j_call: TRBJ2-5
v_call: TRBV7-9
clone_size: .
d_call: TRBD2
cdr3_nt: TGTGCCAGCAGCTTAGCGGGGGGGAACATCCAAGAGACCCAGTACTTC
cdr3_aa: CASSLAGGNIQETQYF

j_call: TRBJ1-5
v_call: TRBV28
clone_size: .
d_call: TRBD1
cdr3_nt: TGTGCCAGCAGCGTTCTGGACAGGGACAATCAGCCCCAGCATTTT
cdr3_aa: CASSVLDRDNQPQHF

j_call: TRBJ1-1
v_call: TRBV7-3
clone_size: .
d_call: .
cdr3_nt: TGTGCCAGCAGCCCCGGGCGGTTTGAAGCTTTCTTT
cdr3_aa: CASSPGRFEAFF

j_call: TRBJ2-7
v_call: TRBV12-3/TRBV12-4
clone_size: .
d_call: TRBD1
cdr3_nt: TGTGCCAGCAGGACAGGGGGAGTCTACGAGCAGTACTTC
cdr3_aa: CASRTGGVYEQYF

j_call: TRBJ1-5
v_call: TRBV28
clone_size: few
d_call: TRBD1
cdr3_nt: TGTGCCAGCAGACGCCGGGACAGGGACCATCAGCCCCAGCATTTT
cdr3_aa: CASRRRDRDHQPQHF

j_call: TRBJ2-7
v_call: TRBV4-2
clone_size: .
d_call: .
cdr3_nt: TGTGCCAGCAGCCAAGATAGGGCGGCTGGTAGGGGGGATTTCTCCTACGAGCAGTACTTC
cdr3_aa: CASSQDRAAGRGDFSYEQYF

j_call: TRBJ2-3
v_call: TRBV5-1
clone_size: .
d_call: .
cdr3_nt: TGCGCCAGCAGCACCGACCCAGATACGCAGTATTTT
cdr3_aa: CASSTDPDTQYF

j_call: TRBJ2-3
v_call: TRBV4-2
clone_size: .
d_call: .
cdr3_nt: TGTGCCAGCAGCCAAGGGGCGGCCCAGATCTCAGATACGCAGTATTTT
cdr3_aa: CASSQGAAQISDTQYF

j_call: TRBJ2-2
v_call: TRBV6-6
clone_size: .
d_call: .
cdr3_nt: TGTGCCAGCAGTTACTCTACTTTAACCGGGGAGCTGTTTTTT
cdr3_aa: CASSYSTLTGELFF

j_call: TRBJ1-1
v_call: TRBV7-2
clone_size: .
d_call: .
cdr3_nt: TGTGCCAGCAGCCCGGGGACCGCGCACACTGAAGCTTTCTTT
cdr3_aa: CASSPGTAHTEAFF

j_call: TRBJ2-7
v_call: TRBV7-9
clone_size: .
d_call: TRBD2
cdr3_nt: TGTGCCAGCAGCCCGCGGACTAGCGGGAGTGTAGGCGAGCAGTACTTC
cdr3_aa: CASSPRTSGSVGEQYF

j_call: TRBJ1-1
v_call: TRBV29-1
clone_size: .
d_call: .
cdr3_nt: TGCAGCGTTGCTGGTCTGGGCGGATTCAATAGAAAGACTGAAGCTTTCTTT
cdr3_aa: CSVAGLGGFNRKTEAFF

j_call: TRBJ2-7
v_call: TRBV7-2
clone_size: .
d_call: .
cdr3_nt: TGTGCCAGCAGCCCACCTGGGGGACCGCACTACGAGCAGTACTTC
cdr3_aa: CASSPPGGPHYEQYF

j_call: TRBJ2-2
v_call: TRBV19
clone_size: .
d_call: .
cdr3_nt: TGTGCCAGCTTAACCAGGGCGACCGGGGAGCTGTTTTTT
cdr3_aa: CASLTRATGELFF

j_call: TRBJ2-7
v_call: TRBV11-2
clone_size: few
d_call: TRBD1
cdr3_nt: TGTGCCAGCAGCTTAGGCCGGGACAGCTCCTACGAGCAGTACTTC
cdr3_aa: CASSLGRDSSYEQYF

j_call: TRBJ2-7
v_call: TRBV27
clone_size: .
d_call: .
cdr3_nt: TGTGCCAGCAGTCTTACAGGGACCTACGAGCAGTACTTC
cdr3_aa: CASSLTGTYEQYF

j_call: TRBJ1-5
v_call: TRBV27
clone_size: .
d_call: TRBD1
cdr3_nt: TGTGCCAGCAGTTTAACCGGGACAGGGGCCCCCCTATTT
cdr3_aa: CASSLTGTGAPLF

j_call: TRBJ1-3
v_call: TRBV6-2/TRBV6-3
clone_size: .
d_call: .
cdr3_nt: TGTGCCAGCAGTTCCTCGTCGAGCTGGAGGGGAAACACCATATATTTT
cdr3_aa: CASSSSSSWRGNTIYF

j_call: TRBJ2-7
v_call: TRBV28
clone_size: .
d_call: .
cdr3_nt: TGTGCCAGCAGTTTTGCACAGGGCCCCTACGAGCAGTACTTC
cdr3_aa: CASSFAQGPYEQYF

j_call: TRBJ1-5
v_call: TRBV9
clone_size: .
d_call: TRBD1
cdr3_nt: TGTGCCAGCAGCCCTCAGGGGGACGATAGCAATCAGCCCCAGCATTTT
cdr3_aa: CASSPQGDDSNQPQHF

j_call: TRBJ1-5
v_call: TRBV5-6
clone_size: few
d_call: .
cdr3_nt: TGTGCCAGCAGCTCCCGGTTTGTGGGGGGATTGCCGGATCCAGAGCCCCAGCATTTT
cdr3_aa: CASSSRFVGGLPDPEPQHF

j_call: TRBJ2-1
v_call: TRBV6-2/TRBV6-3
clone_size: .
d_call: TRBD1
cdr3_nt: TGTGCCAGCAGTTACGGGACAGGAGCCTACAATGAGCAGTTCTTC
cdr3_aa: CASSYGTGAYNEQFF

j_call: TRBJ1-5
v_call: TRBV24-1
clone_size: .
d_call: .
cdr3_nt: TGTGCCACCAGTGACCATGGACCAGCGGGCCAGCCCCAGCATTTT
cdr3_aa: CATSDHGPAGQPQHF

j_call: TRBJ2-7
v_call: TRBV24-1
clone_size: .
d_call: .
cdr3_nt: TGTGCCACCAGTGTCCCGGGACTAGGGGGCGACGAGCAGTACTTC
cdr3_aa: CATSVPGLGGDEQYF